These 30 T cell receptor beta chains share one sample of origin, sequenced in a study of regulatory T cells in long-lasting Graves disease. Time point in this sample: newly diagnosed GD, antithyroid drugs for less than 3 months. PBMC-derived RNA was used for the TCR library. HTBI primers from iRepertoire and Arm-PCR of CDR3 regions yielded the TCR beta libraries. TCRdb re-called the multiplex PCR reads with MiXCR, one entry per CDR3 protein. In the table there are about 620,000 distinct CDR3 sequences, under 20% of which are singletons. The data also belong to a second study, concerning T cells in Graves' hyperthyroidism and ophthalmopathy.

The sample in question was peripheral blood mononuclear cells (PBMCs), obtained at new diagnosis, from a patient treated with antithyroid drugs. The receptor source for this set is a woman in her twenties or thirties with Graves disease.

This clonotype was seen many times. This sequence joins TRBV7-3 and TRBJ2-1; 11 bases agree with TRBD2. V lost 4 bases and J lost 7; bases outside the gene matches: 6. Germline loops: CDR1 SGHTA, CDR2 FQGTGA. The CDR3 has 15 amino acids. The CDR3 nucleotides are TGTGCCAGCAGCTACACTAGCGGGAGCATGAATGAGCAGTTCTTC. Its translation is CASSYTSGSMNEQFF.

This clonotype was seen repeatedly, ten times or more. J is TRBJ1-2 and V is TRBV2; TRBD1 might be the D (6 bases). The CDR3 has 16 amino acids. The V and J ends lost 6 bases and 0 bases respectively, with 17 bases between them. The germline V gene encodes CDR1 SNHLY and CDR2 FYNNEI. The CDR3 here is CASSEGNRDSNYGYTF. The CDR3 DNA reads TGTGCCAGCAGCGAGGGAAACAGGGATTCTAACTATGGCTACACCTTC.

This chain links TRBV27 with TRBJ2-5; 14 nucleotides agree with TRBD2. The V segment lost 6 bases and the J segment 5 bases; nucleotides outside the gene matches: 11. Germline V lookup: CDR1 MNHEY, CDR2 SMNVEV (reference sequence). The CDR3 runs to 17 residues. The CDR3: CASSKPGLAGEYETQYF. As DNA, the CDR3 is TGTGCCAGCAGCAAGCCGGGACTAGCGGGAGAGTATGAGACCCAGTACTTC.

The chain employs TRBV15 and TRBJ2-2, with D possibly being TRBD1 or TRBD2 (5 bases each). V gave up 3 bases and J gave up 2 bases, with 16 bases separating them. This CDR3 is built from 17 residues. Germline-derived CDR1 and CDR2 are LNHNV and YYDKDF (reference sequence). CDR3 sequence reads: CATSSPNDGANTGELFF. CDR3 sequence (DNA): TGTGCCACCAGCAGTCCGAATGACGGGGCTAACACCGGGGAGCTGTTTTTT.

This clonotype was counted ten times or more. The rearrangement uses TRBV3-1 and TRBJ1-2; D ambiguous. The germline V gene encodes CDR1 LGHDT and CDR2 YNNKEL (reference sequence). The CDR3 spans 14 residues. V lost 0 bases and J lost 8, with 13 bases in between. CDR3 residues: CASSQEGSGQGYTF. The CDR3 bases are TGTGCCAGCAGCCAAGAAGGGAGCGGCCAGGGCTACACCTTC. The full variable domain, with the rest looked up from reference TRBV3-1 and TRBJ1-2, is DTAVSQTPKYLVTQMGNDKSIKCEQNLGHDTMYWYKQDSKKFLKIMFSYNNKELIINETVPNRFSPKSPDKAHLNLHINSLELGDSAVYFCASSQEGSGQGYTFGSGTRLTVV.

This clonotype has ten or more counts. The J gene is TRBJ1-2, the V gene TRBV15, with 11 bases matching TRBD1. The germline gives CDR1 LNHNV, CDR2 YYDKDF (reference sequence). V gave up 1 base and J gave up 8 bases; unmatched junction bases: 6. This CDR3 is 15 amino acids long. The CDR3 protein is CATSRGDRGFYGYTF. The CDR3 nucleotides are TGTGCCACCAGCAGAGGGGACAGGGGGTTTTACGGCTACACCTTC.

The chain has TRBV19 and TRBJ2-5, with TRBD2 matching over 9 bases. The CDR3 contains 17 residues. Germline V gene data show CDR1 as LNHDA and CDR2 as SQIVND (reference sequence). V was clipped by 7 bases and J by 1 base; unmatched bases: 13. In nucleotides, the CDR3 is TGTGCCAGTATTTCTCGGCTACTAGCGGGCCGCCAAGAGACCCAGTACTTC. It translates to CASISRLLAGRQETQYF. Using reference TRBV19 and TRBJ2-5 for the parts outside the CDR3, the full variable domain is DGGITQSPKYLFRKEGQNVTLSCEQNLNHDAMYWYRQDPGQGLRLIYYSQIVNDFQKGDIAEGYSVSREKKESFPLTVTSAQKNPTAFYLCASISRLLAGRQETQYFGPGTRLLVL.

The chain combines TRBV20-1 with TRBJ2-5; D not resolved. Germline CDR1 DFQATT, CDR2 SNEGSKA (reference sequence). This CDR3 is built from 13 residues. The V end was cut by 1 base, the J end by 3 bases, with 9 bases between. The CDR3 spells CSARGAVKETQYF. The DNA of the CDR3 is TGCAGTGCTAGAGGGGCCGTAAAAGAGACCCAGTACTTC.

This clonotype was seen ten or more times. The chain links TRBV6-1 to TRBJ2-7, with D hard to call. V gave up 7 bases and J gave up 0 bases, with 19 bases separating them. The CDR3 has 16 amino acids. Per germline, CDR1 MNHNS and CDR2 SASEGT. The CDR3 DNA is TGTGCCAGCACCTCAGCGAGTGCACCATCCTCCTACGAGCAGTACTTC. Translating it yields CASTSASAPSSYEQYF.

A single count supports this clonotype. One base away lies a much larger clone, so this may be a sequencing read error. Lacking the conserved final phenylalanine or tryptophan, this CDR3 likely reflects a read error. This rearrangement joins TRBV13 to TRBJ1-2; the D is unclear. The CDR3 runs to 12 residues. Deletions cut 6 bases from V and 2 bases from J, with 7 bases between. Germline assignment: CDR1 PRHDT and CDR2 FYEKMQ (reference sequence). The CDR3 sequence is CASSPRNYGYTL. In DNA, the CDR3 is TGTGCCAGCAGTCCGAGAAACTATGGCTACACCCTC.

Concerning this clonotype: It is likely a read error, because the conserved phenylalanine at the end of the CDR3 is missing. CDR3 bases: TGCAGCGTCCAATCGGCGATGCGGGGGTCGGCTGTCGAGCAGTACTAC. It codes for CSVQSAMRGSAVEQYY. The chain recombines TRBV29-1 with TRBJ2-7; 7 nucleotides line up with TRBD2. The CDR3 sequence is 16 residues long. Germline CDR1 and CDR2: SQVTM and ANQGSEA. With V trimmed by 6 bases and J by 6 bases, 20 bases remained unmatched.

This clonotype was seen many times. The chain has TRBV28 and TRBJ1-1, with 10 bases lining up with TRBD1. V was clipped by 5 bases and J by 7 bases; unmatched bases: 10. The V gene's germline CDR1 is MDHEN and CDR2 SYDVKM. The CDR3 extends over 15 amino acids. The CDR3 nucleotides read TGTGCCAGCAGTCTAGTGACAGGGGGCATAGGTGAAGCTTTCTTT. Its protein is CASSLVTGGIGEAFF.

This clonotype turned up a few times. The chain combines TRBV12-3 or TRBV12-4 with TRBJ1-2; 11 bases are a match to TRBD1. The V segment lost 5 bases and the J segment 7 bases; nucleotides outside the gene matches: 9. This CDR3 spans 15 amino acids. The CDR3 DNA reads as TGTGCCAGCAGTCGCGGACAGGGGGCGTCTTTTGGCTACACCTTC. Amino acid sequence: CASSRGQGASFGYTF.

The rearrangement links TRBV3-1 to TRBJ2-1; TRBD1 is a possible D gene (6 bases). Germline CDR1 and CDR2: LGHDT and YNNKEL (reference sequence). The V and J ends lost 7 bases and 5 bases respectively, with 18 bases between them. This CDR3 spans 15 amino acids. This chain's CDR3 is CASTPGQYLNNEQFF. In DNA, the CDR3 is TGTGCCAGCACCCCCGGACAGTACCTTAACAATGAGCAGTTCTTC.

This clonotype was picked up many times. The rearrangement joins TRBV7-9 to TRBJ2-7; 9 positions match TRBD2. This CDR3 region has 15 residues. Germline V gene sequence: CDR1 SEHNR, CDR2 FQNEAQ (reference sequence). Losses at the gene ends were 6 bases for V and 3 bases for J; bases not matched to a gene: 9. Here the CDR3 DNA reads TGTGCCAGCAGTTATGGAACTAGCGGGCTCTACGAGCAGTACTTC. Its translation is CASSYGTSGLYEQYF.

The V and J genes are TRBV6-5 and TRBJ2-5, with D perhaps TRBD1 or TRBD2 (7 bases each). Trimming took off 4 bases at V and 7 bases at J, with 19 bases between the two ends. Germline V gives CDR1 MNHEY, CDR2 SVGAGI. CDR3 length equals 15 residues. CDR3 DNA sequence: TGTGCCAGCAGTTCCACAGGGGCGGCGGGGGCGACCCAGTACTTC. This encodes CASSSTGAAGATQYF.

The V gene is TRBV20-1, the J gene TRBJ1-3; D call uncertain. CDR1 DFQATT and CDR2 SNEGSKA come from the germline V gene (reference sequence). The V gene lost 1 base and the J gene lost 4 bases, with 14 bases spanning the gap. The CDR3 runs 15 residues. The CDR3 reads CSARALKGSGNTIYF. The CDR3 DNA reads as TGCAGTGCTAGAGCCTTAAAAGGGAGCGGAAACACCATATATTTT.

The sample holds many counts of this clonotype. The V call is TRBV6-5, the J call TRBJ1-1, with D hard to call. The CDR3 covers 13 residues. The ends were cut back, 1 base at V and 3 bases at J, with 6 bases in the middle. Germline CDR1 MNHEY, CDR2 SVGAGI. The CDR3: CASSYFRDTEAFF. The CDR3 DNA reads as TGTGCCAGCAGTTACTTCCGGGACACTGAAGCTTTCTTT.

This clonotype was seen a handful of times. J is TRBJ2-5 and V is TRBV28, with D maybe TRBD1 (6 bases). Deletions cut 5 bases from V and 3 bases from J, with 22 bases between. The CDR3 has 17 residues. The germline gives CDR1 MDHEN, CDR2 SYDVKM. CDR3 nucleotide sequence: TGTGCCAGCAGTAAAATAATCACAGGGCTGGCCAAAGAGACCCAGTACTTC. It yields the protein CASSKIITGLAKETQYF. Full variable domain (remainder filled in from reference TRBV28 and TRBJ2-5): DVKVTQSSRYLVKRTGEKVFLECVQDMDHENMFWYRQDPGLGLRLIYFSYDVKMKEKGDIPEGYSVSREKKERFSLILESASTNQTSMYLCASSKIITGLAKETQYFGPGTRLLVL.

About this clonotype itself: It may be a read error: a sequence one base away is much more abundant. The gene calls are TRBV6-1 and TRBJ2-5, with a possible D match to TRBD1 (5 bases). Germline V gene sequence: CDR1 MNHNS, CDR2 SASEGT. The CDR3 covers 14 residues. The CDR3 region is CVSSRTGEGETQYF. For the CDR3, the DNA is TGTGTCAGCAGTCGTACAGGTGAAGGAGAGACCCAGTACTTC.

This clonotype was seen at least ten times. The rearrangement joins TRBV20-1 to TRBJ2-5; D gene uncertain. The CDR3 contains 13 residues. The V end lost 3 bases, the J end lost 2 bases, and 10 bases lay between the germline ends. Germline loops: CDR1 DFQATT, CDR2 SNEGSKA (reference sequence). The CDR3 sequence: CSARLPSQETQYF. In DNA form, the CDR3 reads TGCAGTGCTAGGCTTCCCTCACAAGAGACCCAGTACTTC.

This clonotype was seen more than once but under ten times. The CDR3 here is CASSRWDPPSPPYGYTF. For the CDR3, the DNA is TGTGCCAGCAGCCGCTGGGACCCACCTTCACCGCCCTATGGCTACACCTTC. The chain uses TRBV28 and TRBJ1-2; D might be TRBD1 (5 bases). CDR1 is MDHEN and CDR2 is SYDVKM in the germline V gene. V was trimmed by 6 bases and J by 4 bases, leaving 24 bases between them. This CDR3 comprises 17 residues.

This clonotype was picked up many times. V gene TRBV7-9 combines with J gene TRBJ2-7, with TRBD1 as a possible D gene (5 bases). The germline V gene has CDR1 SEHNR and CDR2 FQNEAQ (reference sequence). Trimming took off 1 base at V and 4 bases at J, with 14 bases between the two ends. This CDR3 has 15 residues. CDR3 coding DNA: TGTGCCAGCAGCTTAGAGACAGCAAGAGGTTACGAGCAGTACTTC. Amino acids: CASSLETARGYEQYF.

In its sample, this clonotype was seen a few times. This chain connects TRBV7-2 to TRBJ2-1; D gene ambiguous. CDR3 length: 16 amino acids. Per the germline V gene, CDR1 is SGHTA and CDR2 is FQGNSA. Trimming cost V 0 bases and J 0 bases, with 9 bases left between them. The CDR3 reads CASSLAPAGSYNEQFF. The CDR3 bases are TGTGCCAGCAGCTTAGCGCCGGCCGGCTCCTACAATGAGCAGTTCTTC.

The chain uses TRBV4-2 and TRBJ2-1, with unresolved D. V was trimmed by 1 base and J by 9 bases, leaving 13 bases between them. Per the germline V gene, CDR1 is LGHNA and CDR2 is YNFKEQ. This CDR3 has 14 residues. The DNA for the CDR3 is TGTGCCAGCAGCCAAGCGTCGGTAGTTGGTGAGCAGTTCTTC. Its protein product is CASSQASVVGEQFF.

CDR3 nucleotides: TGTGCCAGCAGGGGACAGAGTTCGTTGTTGGGCTACACCTTC. Translation: CASRGQSSLLGYTF. The chain has TRBV11-1 and TRBJ1-2, with 7 bases fitting TRBD1. Germline CDR1 and CDR2: SGHAT and FQDESV (reference sequence). With V trimmed by 6 bases and J by 8 bases, 12 bases remained unmatched. There are 14 residues in the CDR3.

The V and J genes are TRBV7-2 and TRBJ2-7; D perhaps matches TRBD2 (6 bases). This CDR3 has 16 residues. The V gene's germline CDR1 is SGHTA and CDR2 FQGNSA. V was clipped by 5 bases and J by 3 bases, with 20 bases between them. DNA for the CDR3: TGTGCCAGCAGCCCTCAGATTCGACTAGAAGTCTACGAGCAGTACTTC. It encodes CASSPQIRLEVYEQYF.

The sample holds many counts of this clonotype. One end of the junction varies from germline; a read error may be responsible. This rearrangement joins TRBV5-5 to TRBJ1-3; possibly TRBD1 for D (5 bases). The germline CDR1 and CDR2 sequences are SGHKS and YYEKEE (reference sequence). This CDR3 contains 14 residues. The CDR3 region has the DNA TGCGCCAGCAGTCCGGGGGGATCCGGAAACACCATATATTTT. This sequence encodes CASSPGGSGNTIYF.

Ten or more counts support this clonotype. The CDR3 protein is CASRSGLTSYNEQFF. CDR3 DNA sequence: TGTGCCAGCAGAAGCGGACTGACTTCATACAATGAGCAGTTCTTC. This rearrangement joins TRBV12-3 or TRBV12-4 to TRBJ2-1; D is perhaps TRBD2 (5 bases). Trimming left V 6 bases short and J 4 bases short, with 16 bases between. The CDR3 has 15 amino acids.

This clonotype was counted many times. The chain carries TRBV7-2 and TRBJ2-7; TRBD2 matches 7 bases. The CDR3 sequence is 15 residues long. Trimming cost V 1 base and J 0 bases; bases outside gene matches: 3. CDR1 is SGHTA, CDR2 FQGNSA, per germline. CDR3 DNA: TGTGCCAGCAGCTTAGGAACTAGCGACTCCTACGAGCAGTACTTC. As protein: CASSLGTSDSYEQYF.